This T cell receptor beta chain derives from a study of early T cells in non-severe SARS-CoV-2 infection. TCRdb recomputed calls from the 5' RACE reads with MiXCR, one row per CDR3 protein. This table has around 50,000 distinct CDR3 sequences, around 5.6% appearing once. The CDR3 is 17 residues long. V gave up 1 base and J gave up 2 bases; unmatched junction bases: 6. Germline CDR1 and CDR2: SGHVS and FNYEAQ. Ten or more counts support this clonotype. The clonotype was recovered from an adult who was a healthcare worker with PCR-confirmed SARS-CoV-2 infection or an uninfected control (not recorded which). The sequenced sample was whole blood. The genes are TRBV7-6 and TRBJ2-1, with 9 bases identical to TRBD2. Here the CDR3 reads CASSLEVGGRAYNEQFF. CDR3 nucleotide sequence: TGTGCCAGCAGCTTAGAGGTGGGCGGGAGGGCCTACAATGAGCAGTTCTTC.